This T cell receptor (beta chain) was sequenced for a study of identical twins (dated by TCRdb to 2016 to 2017). Turning to the overall study: To test whether fetal clonotypes persist, the study used deep sequencing on TCR alpha and beta repertoires from monozygotic twins, unrelated adults of various ages, and cord blood. To rule out contamination, replicate twin experiments were performed at different times with different library preparation protocols. Broad study findings and their caveats: In monozygotic twins, out-of-frame TCR alpha sharing was systematically underestimated by recombination models, although the models agreed with sharing between unrelated individuals. Conclusions relied on cross-sectional statistical analysis, since the same donors could not be followed over many years. In beta out-of-frame sequences, excess twin sharing was weaker, because having fewer shared sequences lowered the signal-to-noise ratio. Compared with coincidental sharing between unrelated individuals, out-of-frame TCR alpha sequences shared between twins showed an excess of sequences with low generation probability. Zero-insertion analyses could be partly confounded by invariant T cells such as MAIT and iNKT, though diverse VJ usage argued against such confounding for most clonotypes. Fewer insertions were carried by abundant cord blood beta clonotypes, a similar but weaker trend appeared in young adult naive repertoires, and no such trend appeared in memory repertoires.

CDR3 length: 13 amino acids, cysteine to phenylalanine. CDR3 DNA only is kept here, 39 bases in frame from base 1. CDR1 and CDR2, looked up from the germline V gene, are SGHRS and YFSETQ. The V end loses 2 bases and the J end loses 7 bases, and a stretch of 10 bases separates them. Library preparation was by 5' RACE. TCRdb shows the sequencer as Illumina HiSeq 2000. Template switching introduced a universal primer binding site; the final cDNA contained a unique molecular identifier, enabling accurate counting of TCR cDNA molecules. Specific primers in the conserved constant-segment region were used to synthesize first-strand cDNA for the TCR alpha and beta chains. To control for contamination, every cDNA library carried two barcodes: a SMART-Mk sample barcode plus Illumina barcodes. Two successive PCR steps introduced TruSeq adapter sequences along with Illumina sample barcodes. Sequencing of the TCR alpha and beta cDNA libraries was done on the Illumina HiSeq platform using custom primers. Per the source publication's procedure: MiGEC processed the raw reads to extract unique molecular identifiers, while MiXCR was used to determine the CDR3 positions. For each individual, recombination models were inferred using an EM algorithm with the repgenHMM and IGoR tools. The tcR package in R was used for shared clonotype analysis, with sharing normalized by the product of cloneset sizes. Out-of-frame nonproductive sequences were analyzed to study raw recombination free of thymic and clonal selection effects. TCRdb reprocessed the public reads (quality trimming at Q25 with fastp, clone calling with MiXCR) and kept in-frame beta chains. Each entry is one CDR3 protein sequence, shown with its most common DNA and genes. For this entry, the V and J calls and clone size follow TCRdb and not the study's own pipeline. This sample comprises about 570,000 distinct CDR3 sequences, nearly 10% of them detected only once. The ten largest make up under 3.5% of the sample.

This clonotype was counted at least ten times. Its antigen specificity is not known. No clone much larger than this one lies a single base away; base qualities are absent. Every donor was a healthy Caucasian. The twin cohort consisted of three pairs of female monozygotic twins, all aged roughly 18 to 30 years. RNA for TCR libraries was isolated from peripheral blood mononuclear cells. These data are also associated with another study on yellow fever vaccine responses in identical twins. The second investigation adds: According to the authors, the vaccine-induced T cell response in identical twins seemed to be partly convergent and partly specific to each individual. Focusing on identical twins, the study followed the T cell clones that responded to the vaccine, and did so with precision.

Sequenced material: PBMCs. This clonotype was sampled from a woman between 18 and 29 years old in good health. Recombination linked TRBV5-1 to TRBJ1-5; TRBD1 is a weak D gene call, 6 bases matching. This receptor has the CDR3 CASSLGGDQPQHF. The DNA sequence is TGCGCCAGCAGCTTAGGGGGGGACCAGCCCCAGCATTTT.